The rows below give T cell receptor beta chains drawn from one sample of a study of cytomegalovirus exposure and HLA in healthy donors. Profiled with immunoSEQ multiplex PCR; TCRdb holds only in-frame clones, not every one. Of 60,000 to 100,000 clones in the sample, 60% to 85% are singletons; the top ten hold around 1.5%. The sample taken for sequencing was PBMCs. The receptors originated from a man in his forties in good health and CMV-seronegative. The CDR3 runs from the conserved cysteine through the conserved F or W. The D gene is left open where the match is weak. Expanded clones are given a class, and other clones once, few, many or no size at all.

v_gene	d_gene	abundance	j_gene	CDR3aa	CDR3nt
TRBV6-6	-	few	TRBJ1-1	CASSYSGGNTEAFF	TGTGCCAGCAGTTACTCGGGGGGGAACACTGAAGCTTTCTTT
TRBV28	TRBD2	-	TRBJ2-5	CASSFGREWETQYF	TGTGCCAGCAGTTTTGGGCGGGAGTGGGAGACCCAGTACTTC
TRBV2	-	-	TRBJ1-1	CASREDRGVKGAFF	TGTGCCAGCAGGGAAGATCGGGGGGTGAAGGGGGCTTTCTTT
TRBV18	-	-	TRBJ2-7	CASSPPGGFHEQYF	TGTGCCAGCTCACCCCCTGGGGGGTTCCACGAGCAGTACTTC
TRBV4-1	-	-	TRBJ1-5	CTSSQEAGPQPQHF	TGCACCAGCAGCCAAGAAGCGGGTCCTCAGCCCCAGCATTTT
TRBV19	-	-	TRBJ1-2	CASSLTQGTTIPYGYTF	TGTGCCAGTAGTCTAACGCAGGGGACTACCATCCCCTATGGCTACACCTTC
TRBV18	-	-	TRBJ2-7	CASGPTVSYEQYF	TGTGCCAGTGGCCCGACAGTCTCCTACGAGCAGTACTTC
TRBV19	-	medium-sized	TRBJ2-4	CASSIGWGEDWNIQYF	TGTGCCAGTAGTATAGGTTGGGGGGAGGATTGGAACATTCAGTACTTC
TRBV11-2	-	-	TRBJ2-3	CASSLETSFIDTQYF	TGTGCCAGCAGCTTAGAGACTAGTTTCATAGATACGCAGTATTTT
TRBV4-2	-	-	TRBJ1-1	CASRRDMNTEAFF	TGTGCCAGCAGACGCGATATGAACACTGAAGCTTTCTTT
TRBV18	-	-	TRBJ1-3	CASSPRGPLSGNTIYF	TGTGCCAGCTCACCACGAGGTCCGCTCTCTGGAAACACCATATATTTT
TRBV18	-	-	TRBJ2-3	CASSPTSSSTDTQYF	TGTGCCAGCTCACCCACTTCCTCAAGCACAGATACGCAGTATTTT
TRBV6-6	TRBD1	-	TRBJ2-3	CASRSGTGGFTDTQYF	TGTGCCAGCAGATCCGGGACAGGGGGATTCACAGATACGCAGTATTTT
TRBV6-5	TRBD1	-	TRBJ1-3	CATQGAFSGNTIYF	TGTGCCACTCAGGGGGCCTTCTCTGGAAACACCATATATTTT
TRBV28	TRBD2	-	TRBJ2-7	CASRMTSGRSYEQYF	TGTGCCAGCAGGATGACTAGCGGGAGGTCCTACGAGCAGTACTTC
TRBV7-2	-	-	TRBJ2-1	CASILQGTYNEQFF	TGTGCCAGCATCCTACAGGGAACCTACAATGAGCAGTTCTTC
TRBV14	TRBD1	-	TRBJ2-1	CASRPYRGWDEQFF	TGTGCCAGCAGACCCTACAGGGGATGGGACGAGCAGTTCTTC
TRBV6-1	-	-	TRBJ2-7	CASSSSTYEQYF	TGTGCCAGCAGTAGCTCAACTTACGAGCAGTACTTC
TRBV5-1	-	-	TRBJ2-3	CASSLGWGDSTDTQYF	TGCGCCAGCAGCTTGGGTTGGGGGGATAGCACAGATACGCAGTATTTT
TRBV2	-	-	TRBJ1-1	CASRNPTGLKNTEAFF	TGTGCCAGCAGGAACCCGACGGGACTCAAGAACACTGAAGCTTTCTTT
TRBV4-2	TRBD2	-	TRBJ2-1	CASRDGTSGINQFF	TGTGCCAGCAGAGACGGGACTAGCGGAATTAATCAGTTCTTC
TRBV25-1	-	-	TRBJ2-7	CASRGQEGQYF	TGTGCCAGTAGGGGGCAGGAGGGGCAGTACTTC
TRBV5-1	TRBD2	-	TRBJ2-5	CASSRSSGETQYF	TGCGCCAGCAGCCGTTCTAGCGGCGAGACCCAGTACTTC
TRBV2	-	-	TRBJ2-1	CASSRGEMYEQFF	TGTGCGTCGTCCCGGGGTGAGATGTATGAGCAGTTCTTC
TRBV11-1	TRBD2	-	TRBJ2-3	CASSFYSGRTDTQYF	TGTGCCAGCAGCTTTTACAGCGGGAGAACAGATACGCAGTATTTT
TRBV5-1	TRBD2	-	TRBJ2-1	CASSLDPTSGRSYNEQFF	TGCGCCAGCAGCTTGGACCCAACTAGCGGGAGGTCCTACAATGAGCAGTTCTTC
TRBV19	TRBD2	-	TRBJ2-1	CASSYGTSPYNEQFF	TGTGCCAGTTCCTACGGGACTAGTCCCTACAATGAGCAGTTCTTC
TRBV29-1	-	-	TRBJ2-3	CSVGGLAEGGTTDTQYF	TGCAGCGTCGGAGGCCTAGCGGAGGGGGGGACCACAGATACGCAGTATTTT
TRBV5-8	TRBD1	few	TRBJ1-5	CASGLSGGWNQPQHF	TGTGCCAGCGGTCTTTCAGGGGGCTGGAATCAGCCCCAGCATTTT
TRBV5-6	-	-	TRBJ1-1	CASSLGGVTEAFF	TGTGCCAGCAGCTTAGGGGGAGTCACTGAAGCTTTCTTT
TRBV28	-	-	TRBJ2-3	CASSLVTGIGDTQYF	TGTGCCAGCAGTTTAGTCACAGGGATCGGTGATACGCAGTATTTT
TRBV2	-	-	TRBJ2-1	CASSVTLRINEQFF	TGTGCCAGCAGCGTAACGCTACGAATCAATGAGCAGTTCTTC
TRBV9	TRBD1	-	TRBJ1-5	CASSVGSGGTSNQPQHF	TGTGCCAGCAGCGTAGGGTCAGGGGGCACGAGCAATCAGCCCCAGCATTTT
TRBV5-1	-	-	TRBJ2-1	CASSSRVDNEQFF	TGCGCCAGCAGCTCCAGGGTTGACAATGAGCAGTTCTTC
TRBV12-1	-	few	TRBJ1-5	CASSARTGGMGGNQPQHF	TGTGCCAGCAGCGCCCGGACAGGGGGAATGGGGGGCAATCAGCCCCAGCATTTT
TRBV5-1	TRBD2	-	TRBJ2-7	CASSLTAGLARSEQYF	TGCGCCAGCAGCCTTACAGCGGGACTAGCCCGTTCCGAGCAGTACTTC
TRBV5-1	-	-	TRBJ2-5	CASSLGQTKETQYF	TGCGCCAGCAGCTTGGGACAGACCAAAGAGACCCAGTACTTC
TRBV15	TRBD1	few	TRBJ2-5	CATSTRQGMYQETQYF	TGTGCCACCAGCACTAGACAGGGGATGTACCAAGAGACCCAGTACTTC
TRBV2	-	-	TRBJ2-6	CASMRSPGANVLTF	TGTGCCAGTATGCGGTCCCCTGGGGCCAACGTCCTGACTTTC
TRBV5-6	-	-	TRBJ2-5	CASSSGGGGETQYF	TGTGCCAGCAGCTCAGGGGGAGGTGGAGAGACCCAGTACTTC
TRBV4-2	-	-	TRBJ1-1	CASSQERVLTEAFF	TGTGCCAGCAGCCAAGAACGGGTGCTGACTGAAGCTTTCTTT
TRBV19	-	-	TRBJ1-5	CASSIDRARNQPQHF	TGTGCCAGTAGTATAGACAGGGCTCGCAATCAGCCCCAGCATTTT
TRBV2	TRBD2	few	TRBJ2-2	CASSERGGSWLGSNTGELFF	TGTGCCAGCAGTGAACGGGGCGGGAGTTGGCTGGGATCGAACACCGGGGAGCTGTTTTTT
TRBV19	TRBD1	-	TRBJ1-2	CASSIGTGSSYGYTF	TGTGCCAGTAGTATAGGGACAGGGAGTTCCTATGGCTACACCTTC
TRBV7-2	TRBD2	-	TRBJ2-5	CASSFWEGSRETQYF	TGTGCCAGCAGCTTTTGGGAGGGCTCCCGAGAGACCCAGTACTTC
TRBV6-5	-	once	TRBJ1-5	CASSLDRCQPQHF	TGTGCCAGCAGTTTGGACAGATGTCAGCCCCAGCATTTT